At least ten counts were recorded for the clone carrying this T cell receptor beta chain. Its antigen is currently unknown. This sample is part of a study of identical twins. Findings and limits, study-wide: It was possible that invariant MAIT and iNKT cells partly confounded the zero-insertion analyses.

Each donor was a healthy Caucasian. Trimming left V 3 bases short and J 8 bases short, with 13 bases between. CDR1 LGHDT and CDR2 YNNKEL come from the germline V gene (reference sequence). CDR3 length equals 13 residues. A template switching step contributed a universal primer site, while unique molecular identifiers were present in the cDNA. TCRdb processed the 5' RACE reads anew with MiXCR; each CDR3 protein has one entry. The top ten hold 9.5% to 15% of the sample, which has about 100,000 distinct CDR3 sequences, 5.9% seen once. Sequenced: memory T cells sorted from blood. The receptor comes from a woman in her forties or fifties in good health. This chain joins TRBV3-1 and TRBJ1-1; perhaps TRBD1 as D (6 bases). DNA for the CDR3: TGTGCCAGCAGCCAGACAGGAAGGAACGAAGCTTTCTTT. Residues: CASSQTGRNEAFF.